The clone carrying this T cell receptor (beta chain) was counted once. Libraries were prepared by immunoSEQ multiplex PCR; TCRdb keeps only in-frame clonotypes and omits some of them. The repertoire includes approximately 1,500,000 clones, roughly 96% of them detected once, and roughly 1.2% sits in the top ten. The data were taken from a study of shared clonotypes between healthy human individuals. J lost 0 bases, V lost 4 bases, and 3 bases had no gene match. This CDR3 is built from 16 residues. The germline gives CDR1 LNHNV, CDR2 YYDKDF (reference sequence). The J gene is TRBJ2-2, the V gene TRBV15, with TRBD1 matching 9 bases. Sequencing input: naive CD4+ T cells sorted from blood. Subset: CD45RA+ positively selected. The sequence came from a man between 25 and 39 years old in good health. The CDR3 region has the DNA TGTGCCACCAGCACCGGACAGGGGTCGAACACCGGGGAGCTGTTTTTT. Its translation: CATSTGQGSNTGELFF.